Below, 17 T cell receptor beta chains from the same sample are listed, as sequenced in a study of blood T cell repertoires in COVID-19. The protocol was immunoSEQ multiplex PCR, while the TCRdb copy is restricted to in-frame clones and leaves out a portion. The table shows some 330,000 clones, with 85% to 90% occurring only once. The specimen sequenced was peripheral blood. Receptor source: a woman between 45 and 65 years old with active or convalescent COVID-19.

V and J are TRBV16 and TRBJ2-7; D is unresolved. The V end was cut by 3 bases, the J end by 3 bases, with 15 bases between. The CDR3 is made up of 15 amino acids. The germline CDR1 and CDR2 sequences are KGHSY and FQNENV. CDR3 bases: TGTGCCAGCAGCCACCCACCCCAGAACAGCTACGAGCAGTACTTC. This encodes CASSHPPQNSYEQYF.

This sequence joins TRBV19 and TRBJ1-1; no reliable D call. V lost 10 bases and J lost 11, with 23 bases in between. Germline V gene sequence: CDR1 LNHDA, CDR2 SQIVND (reference sequence). The CDR3 covers 13 residues. CDR3 in DNA: TGTGCCACTTACGGGGTCTCTCACGTCGCGGCTTTCTTT. It is translated as CATYGVSHVAAFF.

This clone appeared many times. This chain joins TRBV3-1 (or the pseudogene TRBV3-2) and TRBJ2-7; a weak D match, TRBD2 (6 bases). The length of the CDR3 is 13 residues. Germline values: CDR1 LGHDT, CDR2 YNNKEL (reference sequence). V lost 6 bases, J lost 4 bases, and 13 bases lay in between. The CDR3: CASSHPSGYEQYF. Here the CDR3 DNA reads TGTGCCAGCAGTCACCCGAGCGGGTACGAGCAGTACTTC.

The chain links TRBV30 to TRBJ2-7; TRBD1 might be the D (5 bases). V lost 1 base and J 2 bases, leaving 9 bases between the germline ends. Germline V gene data show CDR1 as GTSNPN and CDR2 as SVGIG (reference sequence). The CDR3 is 13 amino acids. CDR3 loop: CAWSADRPYEQYF. The DNA of the CDR3 is TGTGCCTGGAGTGCCGACAGACCCTACGAGCAGTACTTC.

This clone was seen only a few times. In DNA form, the CDR3 reads TGTGCCAGCAGTGAAGCCCCGGTCTACGAGCAGTACTTC. Amino acid sequence: CASSEAPVYEQYF. The chain has TRBV6-1 and TRBJ2-7; D uncertain. CDR3 length: 13 residues. V dropped 0 bases and J dropped 3 bases, with 6 bases sitting between them. Germline V gives CDR1 MNHNS, CDR2 SASEGT.

The rearrangement joins TRBV5-1 to TRBJ2-7; no firm D call. This CDR3 has 13 residues. Between the trimmed V and J ends, which lost 4 bases and 3 bases, there was a span of 11 bases. From germline, CDR1 is SGHRS and CDR2 YFSETQ. CDR3 bases: TGCGCCAGCAGCCGTAGACTCGACTACGAGCAGTACTTC. Translating gives CASSRRLDYEQYF.

This rearrangement joins TRBV13 to TRBJ2-7; D is perhaps TRBD2 (5 bases). CDR1 and CDR2 (germline): PRHDT, FYEKMQ (reference sequence). Trimming shortened V by 1 base and J by 6 bases, and 19 bases separated the two germline ends. There are 16 residues in the CDR3. The CDR3 loop reads CASSLASQDFAVEQYF. The CDR3 DNA reads TGTGCCAGCAGCTTAGCGAGTCAGGACTTCGCGGTCGAGCAGTACTTC.

The genes are TRBV20-1 and TRBJ2-5; D gene uncertain. This CDR3 spans 11 amino acids. Germline lookup yields CDR1 DFQATT and CDR2 SNEGSKA (reference sequence). The V end lost 8 bases, the J end lost 2 bases, and 9 bases lay between the germline ends. CDR3 loop: CSSEDQETQYF. CDR3 bases: TGCAGTTCCGAGGATCAAGAGACCCAGTACTTC.

This chain joins TRBV18 and TRBJ2-2, with D perhaps TRBD1 (6 bases). Germline V gives CDR1 KGHSH, CDR2 LQKENI. CDR3 length: 14 amino acids. V dropped 2 bases and J dropped 4 bases, with 8 bases sitting between them. The CDR3 coding sequence is TGTGCCAGCTCACCAGGGGGCGGCACCGGGGAGCTGTTTTTT. It codes for CASSPGGGTGELFF.

The chain carries TRBV4-3 and TRBJ2-2; 8 bases map to TRBD1. CDR1 LGHNA and CDR2 YSLEER come from the germline V gene. Losses at the gene ends were 5 bases for V and 3 bases for J; bases not matched to a gene: 8. This CDR3 has 16 amino acids. The CDR3 nucleotides are TGCGCCAGCAGCAACGCCAGGGGGCGTGACACCGGGGAGCTGTTTTTT. Its translation: CASSNARGRDTGELFF.

V usage is TRBV5-8 and J usage is TRBJ2-1; TRBD2 aligns across 9 bases. J lost 8 bases, V lost 7 bases, and 13 bases had no gene match. In germline, CDR1 is SGHTS, CDR2 YDEGEE. The CDR3 extends over 15 amino acids. The CDR3 DNA follows: TGTGCCAGCCCTCCTCTAGCGGGGTTTAGGTATGAGCAGTTCTTC. This translates into CASPPLAGFRYEQFF.

The chain's CDR3 is CASSLSIRGGYGYTF. CDR3 DNA: TGTGCCAGCAGTTTGTCGATTCGGGGGGGCTATGGCTACACCTTC. The chain joins TRBV28 to TRBJ1-2; a possible D gene is TRBD1 (5 bases). V lost 3 bases and J 4 bases, leaving 15 bases between the germline ends. There are 15 residues in the CDR3. Germline CDR1 reads MDHEN; CDR2 reads SYDVKM.

This clone was seen only once. CDR3 amino acids: CASSVGGLRTTDTQYF. The CDR3 DNA reads as TGTGCCAGCAGCGTAGGGGGCCTACGGACCACAGATACGCAGTATTTT. The chain combines TRBV9 with TRBJ2-3, with D perhaps TRBD1 (5 bases). Between the trimmed V and J ends, which lost 0 bases and 2 bases, there was a span of 13 bases. This CDR3 spans 16 amino acids. In germline, CDR1 is SGDLS, CDR2 YYNGEE.

The chain couples TRBV28 to TRBJ1-2; weak D call: TRBD1 (6 bases). The V end lost 4 bases, the J end lost 3 bases, and 18 bases lay between the germline ends. The CDR3 covers 16 residues. Germline V CDR1 and CDR2: MDHEN, SYDVKM. As DNA, the CDR3 is TGTGCCAGCAGTTCCCGATCAGGGGTGGGTCACTATGGCTACACCTTC. As protein: CASSSRSGVGHYGYTF.

The table lists this clone with a count of one. The chain has TRBV11-2 and TRBJ2-3; TRBD2 agrees at 13 bases. CDR1 is SGHAT, CDR2 FQNNGV, per germline. The CDR3 loop spans 16 amino acids. V shed 5 bases and J 2 bases; nucleotides not matched to a gene: 4. CDR3 residues: CASSTSGGANTDTQYF. CDR3 nucleotides: TGTGCCAGCAGCACTAGCGGGGGGGCGAACACAGATACGCAGTATTTT.

The gene calls are TRBV12-3 or TRBV12-4 and TRBJ2-5; no definite D call. The CDR3 runs 13 residues. Trimming pared 6 bases from V and 4 bases from J, leaving 12 bases between. The DNA of the CDR3 is TGTGCCAGCAGACCCACTGCGTTAGAGACCCAGTACTTC. As protein: CASRPTALETQYF.

V is TRBV24-1 and J is TRBJ2-1, with TRBD2 identical over 8 bases. The CDR3 totals 15 residues. CDR1 is KGHDR, CDR2 SFDVKD, per germline. V dropped 0 bases and J dropped 7; count of bases not matched to a gene: 4. This CDR3 reads CATSDLREGRNEQFF. CDR3 DNA: TGTGCCACCAGTGATTTGCGGGAGGGCCGAAATGAGCAGTTCTTC.